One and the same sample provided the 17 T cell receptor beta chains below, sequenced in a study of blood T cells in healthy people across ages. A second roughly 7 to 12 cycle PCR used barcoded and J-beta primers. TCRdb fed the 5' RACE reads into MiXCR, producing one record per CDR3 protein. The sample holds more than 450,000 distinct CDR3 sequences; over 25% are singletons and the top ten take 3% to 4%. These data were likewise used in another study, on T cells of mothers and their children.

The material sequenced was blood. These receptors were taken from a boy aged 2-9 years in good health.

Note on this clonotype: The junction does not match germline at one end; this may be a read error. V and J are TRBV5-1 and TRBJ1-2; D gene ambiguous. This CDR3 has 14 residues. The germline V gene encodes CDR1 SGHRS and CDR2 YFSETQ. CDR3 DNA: TGCGCCAACAGCCCGGGATTTGATAACTATGGCTACACCTTC. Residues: CANSPGFDNYGYTF. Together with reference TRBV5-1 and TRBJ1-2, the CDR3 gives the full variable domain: KAGVTQTPRYLIKTRGQQVTLSCSPISGHRSVSWYQQTPGQGLQFLFEYFSETQRNKGNFPGRFSGRQFSNSRSEMNVSTLELGDSALYLCANSPGFDNYGYTFGSGTRLTVV.

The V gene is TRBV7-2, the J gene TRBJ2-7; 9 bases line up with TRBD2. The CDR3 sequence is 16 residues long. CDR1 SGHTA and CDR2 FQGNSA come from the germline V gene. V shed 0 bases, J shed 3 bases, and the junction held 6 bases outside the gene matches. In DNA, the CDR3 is TGTGCCAGCAGCTTAGCGAGTAGCGGGAGCGTCTACGAGCAGTACTTC. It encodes CASSLASSGSVYEQYF.

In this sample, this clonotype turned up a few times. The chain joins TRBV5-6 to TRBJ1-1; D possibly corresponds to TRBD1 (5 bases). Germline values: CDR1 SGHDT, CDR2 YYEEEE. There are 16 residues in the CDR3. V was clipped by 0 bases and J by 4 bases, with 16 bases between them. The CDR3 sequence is CASSLDGVGVGTEAFF. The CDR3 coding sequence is TGTGCCAGCAGCTTGGATGGGGTGGGGGTGGGCACTGAAGCTTTCTTT.

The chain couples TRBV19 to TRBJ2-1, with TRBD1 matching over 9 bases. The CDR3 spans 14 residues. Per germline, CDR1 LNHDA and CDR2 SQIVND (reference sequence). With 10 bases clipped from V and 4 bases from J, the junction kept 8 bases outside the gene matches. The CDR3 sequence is CATIPGQGYNEQFF. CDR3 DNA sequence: TGTGCCACCATCCCGGGACAGGGATACAATGAGCAGTTCTTC.

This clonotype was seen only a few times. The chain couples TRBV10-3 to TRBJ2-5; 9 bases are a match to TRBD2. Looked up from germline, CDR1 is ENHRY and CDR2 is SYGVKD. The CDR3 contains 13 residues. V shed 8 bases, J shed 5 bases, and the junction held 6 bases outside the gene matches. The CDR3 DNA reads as TGTGCCATCCGAGGACTAGCGAGCGAGACCCAGTACTTC. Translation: CAIRGLASETQYF.

The CDR3 reads CASSENREGQGLGAQYF. CDR3 in DNA: TGTGCCAGCAGTGAAAATCGAGAGGGACAGGGGCTCGGGGCCCAGTACTTC. The V gene is TRBV2, the J gene TRBJ2-5; TRBD1 matches at 10 bases. Germline-derived CDR1 and CDR2 are SNHLY and FYNNEI. V lost 2 bases and J lost 9; bases outside the gene matches: 15. The CDR3 has 17 residues.

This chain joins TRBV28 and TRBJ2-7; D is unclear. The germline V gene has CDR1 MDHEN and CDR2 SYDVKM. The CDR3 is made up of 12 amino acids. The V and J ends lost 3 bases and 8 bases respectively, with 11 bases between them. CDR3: CASSLVVDKQYF. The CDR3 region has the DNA TGTGCCAGCAGTTTGGTCGTCGATAAGCAGTACTTC.

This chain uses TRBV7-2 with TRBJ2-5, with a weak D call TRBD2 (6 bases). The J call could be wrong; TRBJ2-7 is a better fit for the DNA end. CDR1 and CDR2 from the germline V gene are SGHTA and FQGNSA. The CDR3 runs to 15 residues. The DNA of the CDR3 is TGTGCCAGCAGCGGCTGGGGACTCGGGAGCGACGAGCAGTACTTC. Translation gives CASSGWGLGSDEQYF.

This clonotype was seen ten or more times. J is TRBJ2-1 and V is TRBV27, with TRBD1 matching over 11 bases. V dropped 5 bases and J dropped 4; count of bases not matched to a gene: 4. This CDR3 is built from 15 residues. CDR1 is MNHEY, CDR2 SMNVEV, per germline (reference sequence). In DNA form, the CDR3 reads TGTGCCAGCAGTCTCGGGACAGGGGGGTACAATGAGCAGTTCTTC. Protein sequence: CASSLGTGGYNEQFF.

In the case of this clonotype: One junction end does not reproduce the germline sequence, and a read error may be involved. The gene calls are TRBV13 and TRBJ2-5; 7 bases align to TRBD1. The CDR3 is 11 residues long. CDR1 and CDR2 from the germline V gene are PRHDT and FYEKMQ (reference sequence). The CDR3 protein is CASSLRTGVFF. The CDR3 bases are TGTGCCAGCAGCTTACGCACAGGGGTGTTCTTC.

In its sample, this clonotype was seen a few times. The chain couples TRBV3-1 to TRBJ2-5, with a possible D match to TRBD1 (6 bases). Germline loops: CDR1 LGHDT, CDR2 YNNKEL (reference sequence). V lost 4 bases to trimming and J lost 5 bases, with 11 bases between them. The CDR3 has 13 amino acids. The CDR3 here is CASSPYDRETQYF. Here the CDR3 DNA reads TGTGCCAGCAGCCCTTACGACAGGGAGACCCAGTACTTC.

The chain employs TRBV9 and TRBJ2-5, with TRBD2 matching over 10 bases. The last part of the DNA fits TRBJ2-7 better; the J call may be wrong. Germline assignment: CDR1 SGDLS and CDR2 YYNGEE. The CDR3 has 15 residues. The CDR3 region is CASSGVSGRLNEQYF. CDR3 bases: TGTGCCAGCAGCGGAGTTAGCGGGAGGTTGAACGAGCAGTACTTC.

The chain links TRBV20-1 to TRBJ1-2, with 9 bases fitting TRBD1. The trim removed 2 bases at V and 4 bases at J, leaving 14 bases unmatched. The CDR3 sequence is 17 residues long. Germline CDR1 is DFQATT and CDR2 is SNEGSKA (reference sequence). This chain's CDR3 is CSARLRDRALVLYGYTF. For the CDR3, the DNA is TGCAGTGCTAGATTAAGGGACAGGGCGCTTGTCCTCTATGGCTACACCTTC.

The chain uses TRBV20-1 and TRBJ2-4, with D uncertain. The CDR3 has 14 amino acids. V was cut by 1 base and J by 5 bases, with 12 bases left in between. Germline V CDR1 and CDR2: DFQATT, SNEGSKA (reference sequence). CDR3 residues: CSARGARTENIQYF. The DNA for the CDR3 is TGCAGTGCTAGAGGGGCCAGAACCGAAAACATTCAGTACTTC.

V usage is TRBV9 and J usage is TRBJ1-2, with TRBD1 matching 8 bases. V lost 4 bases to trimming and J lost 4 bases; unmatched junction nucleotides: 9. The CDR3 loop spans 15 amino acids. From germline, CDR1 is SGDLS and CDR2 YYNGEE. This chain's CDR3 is CASSLSPGTGYGYTF. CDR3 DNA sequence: TGTGCCAGCAGCCTCAGCCCCGGGACAGGCTATGGCTACACCTTC. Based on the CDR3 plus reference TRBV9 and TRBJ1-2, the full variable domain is DSGVTQTPKHLITATGQRVTLRCSPRSGDLSVYWYQQSLDQGLQFLIQYYNGEERAKGNILERFSAQQFPDLHSELNLSSLELGDSALYFCASSLSPGTGYGYTFGSGTRLTVV.

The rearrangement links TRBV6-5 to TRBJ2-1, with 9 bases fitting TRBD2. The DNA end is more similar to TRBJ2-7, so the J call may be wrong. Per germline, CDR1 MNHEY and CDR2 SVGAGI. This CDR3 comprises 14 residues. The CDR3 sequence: CASSVAGESYEQYF. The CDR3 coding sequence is TGTGCCAGCAGTGTAGCGGGAGAGTCCTACGAGCAGTACTTC.

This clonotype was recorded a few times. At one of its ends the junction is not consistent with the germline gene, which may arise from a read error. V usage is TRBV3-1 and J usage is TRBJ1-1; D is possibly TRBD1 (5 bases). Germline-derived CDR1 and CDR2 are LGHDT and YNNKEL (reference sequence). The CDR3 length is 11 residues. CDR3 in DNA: TGTACCAGCAAGGGGAGAACTGAAGCTTTCTTT. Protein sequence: CTSKGRTEAFF. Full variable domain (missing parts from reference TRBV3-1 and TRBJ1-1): DTAVSQTPKYLVTQMGNDKSIKCEQNLGHDTMYWYKQDSKKFLKIMFSYNNKELIINETVPNRFSPKSPDKAHLNLHINSLELGDSAVYFCTSKGRTEAFFGQGTRLTVV.